The 19 T cell receptor beta chains presented below share a single source sample, sequenced in a study of cytomegalovirus exposure and HLA in healthy donors. Vbeta (60) and Jbeta (13) primers were used in the PCR. TCRdb's copy holds only in-frame clones and misses some; the assay was immunoSEQ multiplex PCR. The sample records approximately 30,000 clones, 40% to 50% being singletons. Sequencing was carried out using PBMCs. These TCRs come from a woman between 45 and 60 years old in good health and CMV-seronegative.

V gene TRBV27 combines with J gene TRBJ1-3; the match to TRBD1 covers 9 bases. Germline V gene sequence: CDR1 MNHEY, CDR2 SMNVEV (reference sequence). Trimming removed 2 bases from V and 4 bases from J; junction bases left unmatched: 3. This CDR3 is built from 15 residues. CDR3: CASSLLGQGGNTIYF. In DNA, the CDR3 is TGTGCCAGCAGTTTACTCGGACAGGGGGGAAACACCATATATTTT.

This chain connects TRBV2 to TRBJ1-2; TRBD1 matches 8 bases. Germline V lookup: CDR1 SNHLY, CDR2 FYNNEI. The V gene end was trimmed by 9 bases and the J gene end by 0 bases; junction bases not matched to a gene: 9. The CDR3 runs 15 residues. CDR3 loop: CARKTGAYTNYGYTF. The DNA of the CDR3 is TGTGCCAGGAAGACAGGGGCCTATACTAACTATGGCTACACCTTC.

The V call is TRBV5-1, the J call TRBJ1-2, with 7 bases aligning to TRBD1. Germline V CDR1 and CDR2: SGHRS, YFSETQ. Unmatched junction bases numbered 6, after V lost 0 bases and J lost 1 base. This CDR3 is 16 amino acids long. CDR3 sequence (DNA): TGCGCCAGCAGCTTGGGGTTCACAGGGGATAACTATGGCTACACCTTC. This gives the protein CASSLGFTGDNYGYTF.

The chain joins TRBV11-2 to TRBJ2-1; a possible D gene is TRBD2 (5 bases). From germline, CDR1 is SGHAT and CDR2 FQNNGV. The V end was cut by 4 bases, the J end by 2 bases, with 9 bases between. The CDR3 is made up of 14 amino acids. DNA of the CDR3: TGTGCCAGCAGCTCCGGAGGCCCCTACAATGAGCAGTTCTTC. The encoded protein is CASSSGGPYNEQFF.

This chain connects TRBV13 to TRBJ2-1; 8 bases map to TRBD2. Looked up from germline, CDR1 is PRHDT and CDR2 is FYEKMQ (reference sequence). The length of the CDR3 is 13 residues. The J segment lost 6 bases and the V segment lost 4 bases, leaving 2 bases of the junction unmatched. The CDR3 spells CASSSGLANEQFF. DNA of the CDR3: TGTGCCAGCAGCTCCGGACTAGCCAATGAGCAGTTCTTC.

The V and J genes are TRBV5-6 and TRBJ2-2, with D maybe TRBD2 (5 bases). Germline CDR1 and CDR2: SGHDT and YYEEEE. The CDR3 runs 16 residues. Trimming stripped 4 bases from V and 6 bases from J, with 19 bases between. Here the CDR3 DNA reads TGTGCCAGCAGCCTCCAAGGAGGCTCCATTGCCGGGGAGCTGTTTTTT. Amino acid sequence: CASSLQGGSIAGELFF. The entire variable domain, with the rest obtained from reference TRBV5-6 and TRBJ2-2, is as follows: DAGVTQSPTHLIKTRGQQVTLRCSPKSGHDTVSWYQQALGQGPQFIFQYYEEEERQRGNFPDRFSGHQFPNYSSELNVNALLLGDSALYLCASSLQGGSIAGELFFGEGSRLTVL.

This clone has more than one count but fewer than ten. The V call is TRBV2, the J call TRBJ1-6; a weak D match, TRBD1 (5 bases). CDR1 is SNHLY and CDR2 is FYNNEI in the germline V gene. The CDR3 is 14 amino acids. The ends were cut back, 2 bases at V and 6 bases at J, with 8 bases in the middle. CDR3 in amino acids: CASSEPRANSPLHF. DNA of the CDR3: TGTGCCAGCAGTGAACCCAGGGCTAATTCACCCCTCCACTTT. The entire variable domain, with the rest obtained from reference TRBV2 and TRBJ1-6, is as follows: EPEVTQTPSHQVTQMGQEVILRCVPISNHLYFYWYRQILGQKVEFLVSFYNNEISEKSEIFDDQFSVERPDGSNFTLKIRSTKLEDSAMYFCASSEPRANSPLHFGNGTRLTVT.

The chain is built from TRBV10-2 and TRBJ2-7, with 8 bases lining up with TRBD2. From germline, CDR1 is WSHSY and CDR2 SAAADI. V was pared by 0 bases and J by 2 bases, with 6 bases of the junction left unmatched. The CDR3 consists of 16 residues. CDR3 in amino acids: CASSESSGGSTYEQYF. CDR3 coding DNA: TGCGCCAGCAGTGAGTCGTCGGGAGGGTCCACCTACGAGCAGTACTTC.

This clone was picked up a small number of times. This CDR3 reads CASSWRGGQDEQFF. DNA for the CDR3: TGTGCCAGTAGTTGGAGGGGGGGCCAGGATGAGCAGTTCTTC. The rearrangement joins TRBV19 to TRBJ2-1; perhaps TRBD2 as D (7 bases). Trimming shortened V by 5 bases and J by 8 bases, and 16 bases separated the two germline ends. The CDR3 totals 14 residues. CDR1 and CDR2 (germline): LNHDA, SQIVND (reference sequence).

In its sample, this clone was seen a few times. The chain joins TRBV30 to TRBJ1-2, with 9 bases matching TRBD1. After removal of 3 bases from V and 5 bases from J, the junction contained 4 bases not matched to a gene. Germline V CDR1 and CDR2: GTSNPN, SVGIG (reference sequence). This CDR3 spans 13 amino acids. This CDR3 reads CAWSRDREYGYTF. Here the CDR3 DNA reads TGTGCCTGGAGCCGGGACAGGGAGTATGGCTACACCTTC.

This clone has only a few counts. The chain has TRBV1 and TRBJ1-3; the table calls TRBD1, which could not be checked here. TRBV1 has pseudogene status. This CDR3 is built from 15 residues. The CDR3 protein is CTSSHIGTGGNTIYF. The CDR3 DNA sequence: TGCACCAGCAGCCATATCGGGACAGGGGGAAACACCATATATTTT.

The J gene is TRBJ1-6, the V gene TRBV6-6, with 7 nucleotides matching TRBD1. Germline trimming cut 6 bases from V and 7 bases from J; bases unmatched to any gene: 3. This CDR3 has 13 residues. Per the germline V gene, CDR1 is MNHNY and CDR2 is SVGAGI (reference sequence). The CDR3: CASREQGNSPLHF. CDR3 coding DNA: TGTGCCAGCAGGGAACAGGGGAATTCACCCCTCCACTTT.

This clone was seen only a few times. J is TRBJ1-4 and V is TRBV5-1; 9 bases match TRBD1. Losses at the gene ends were 7 bases for V and 8 bases for J; bases not matched to a gene: 6. CDR1 is SGHRS and CDR2 is YFSETQ in the germline V gene. CDR3 length: 13 residues. CDR3: CASCTGGDEKLFF. In nucleotides, the CDR3 is TGCGCCAGCTGTACAGGGGGCGACGAAAAACTGTTTTTT. Using reference TRBV5-1 and TRBJ1-4 for the parts outside the CDR3, the full variable domain is KAGVTQTPRYLIKTRGQQVTLSCSPISGHRSVSWYQQTPGQGLQFLFEYFSETQRNKGNFPGRFSGRQFSNSRSEMNVSTLELGDSALYLCASCTGGDEKLFFGSGTQLSVL.

This chain joins TRBV11-3 and TRBJ2-3; 11 bases match TRBD2. CDR1 and CDR2 from the germline V gene are SGHNT and YENEEA. V lost 5 bases and J lost 0; bases outside the gene matches: 4. The CDR3 length is 16 residues. CDR3 protein: CASSPRTSGSTDTQYF. CDR3 sequence (DNA): TGTGCCAGCAGCCCCCGGACTAGCGGGAGCACAGATACGCAGTATTTT.

This clone was seen a few times. The CDR3 here is CACEDRGRLGGTGELFF. The CDR3 nucleotides are TGTGCCTGTGAGGACAGGGGCAGACTAGGAGGCACCGGGGAGCTGTTTTTT. J is TRBJ2-2 and V is TRBV30, with 9 bases identical to TRBD1. This CDR3 comprises 17 residues. V dropped 6 bases and J dropped 4; count of bases not matched to a gene: 15. Per the germline V gene, CDR1 is GTSNPN and CDR2 is SVGIG (reference sequence).

The V gene is TRBV12-5, the J gene TRBJ2-5; TRBD2 matches at 11 bases. The germline gives CDR1 LGHNT, CDR2 FRNRAP. This CDR3 region has 13 residues. CDR3 DNA sequence: TGTGCGGCAGGGGTAGCGGGAGGGCCGGCCCAGTACTTC. Its protein is CAAGVAGGPAQYF.

A few counts support this clone. The chain carries TRBV27 and TRBJ1-2; weak D call: TRBD1 (5 bases). Germline lookup yields CDR1 MNHEY and CDR2 SMNVEV (reference sequence). The V gene lost 3 bases and the J gene lost 2 bases, with 19 bases spanning the gap. The CDR3 contains 17 residues. The DNA for the CDR3 is TGTGCCAGCAGTTTCCAGCCGGGGGGACCGCTAAACTATGGCTACACCTTC. Translating it yields CASSFQPGGPLNYGYTF.

The chain uses TRBV4-1 and TRBJ2-1; 7 bases fit TRBD2. CDR1 is MGHRA and CDR2 is YSYEKL in the germline V gene. The ends lost 1 base at V and 0 bases at J; junction bases unmatched: 9. CDR3 size: 18 residues. The CDR3, as DNA: TGCGCCAGCAGCCAAGCAAGGATTGCGGGAGTCTCCTACAATGAGCAGTTCTTC. This encodes CASSQARIAGVSYNEQFF.

This clone was observed a few times. This sequence joins TRBV5-1 and TRBJ1-1; no definite D call. The CDR3 has 12 residues. Germline V gives CDR1 SGHRS, CDR2 YFSETQ. V gave up 0 bases and J gave up 6 bases, with 6 bases separating them. CDR3 in amino acids: CASSLDNPEAFF. For the CDR3, the DNA is TGCGCCAGCAGCTTGGACAACCCTGAAGCTTTCTTT.